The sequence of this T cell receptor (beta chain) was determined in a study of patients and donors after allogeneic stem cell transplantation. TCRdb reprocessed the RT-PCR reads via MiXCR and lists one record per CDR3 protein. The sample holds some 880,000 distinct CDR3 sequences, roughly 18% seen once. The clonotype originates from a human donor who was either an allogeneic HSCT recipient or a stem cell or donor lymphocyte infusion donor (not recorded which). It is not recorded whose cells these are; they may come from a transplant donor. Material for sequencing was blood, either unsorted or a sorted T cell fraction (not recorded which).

The CDR3 here is CAWTFMRRHYNEQFF. In DNA, the CDR3 is TGTGCCTGGACGTTTATGCGGAGACACTACAATGAGCAGTTCTTC. This chain joins TRBV30 and TRBJ2-1; D uncertain. The CDR3 totals 15 residues. Germline V gene data show CDR1 as GTSNPN and CDR2 as SVGIG (reference sequence). The ends were cut back, 4 bases at V and 3 bases at J, with 16 bases in the middle.